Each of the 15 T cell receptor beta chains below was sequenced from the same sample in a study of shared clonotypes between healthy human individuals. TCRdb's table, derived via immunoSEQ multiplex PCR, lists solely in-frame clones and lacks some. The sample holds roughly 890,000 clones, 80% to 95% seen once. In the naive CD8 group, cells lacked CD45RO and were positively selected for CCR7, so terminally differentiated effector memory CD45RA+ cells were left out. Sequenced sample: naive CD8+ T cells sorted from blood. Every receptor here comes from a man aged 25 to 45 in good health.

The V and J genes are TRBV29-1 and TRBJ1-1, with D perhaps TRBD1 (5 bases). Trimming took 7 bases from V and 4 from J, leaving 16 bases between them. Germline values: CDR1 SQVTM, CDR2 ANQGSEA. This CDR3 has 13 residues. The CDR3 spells CSGSGGVGTEAFF. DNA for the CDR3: TGCAGCGGGAGTGGGGGGGTCGGCACTGAAGCTTTCTTT.

CDR3 loop: CASSEPKRSYEQYF. In nucleotides, the CDR3 is TGTGCCAGCAGTGAACCGAAACGCTCCTACGAGCAGTACTTC. The gene calls are TRBV2 and TRBJ2-7; D is uncertain. V was trimmed by 2 bases and J by 0 bases, leaving 8 bases between them. CDR1 and CDR2 from the germline V gene are SNHLY and FYNNEI. The CDR3 totals 14 residues.

The CDR3 coding sequence is TGCGCCAGCAGCCAAGTTGGACAGGGCCTCTCCTACGAGCAGTACTTC. Its translation: CASSQVGQGLSYEQYF. V and J are TRBV4-1 and TRBJ2-7, with 8 bases lining up with TRBD1. Trimming at V came to 1 base and at J to 0 bases, leaving 5 bases not matched to a gene. Germline CDR1 MGHRA, CDR2 YSYEKL. The CDR3 has 16 amino acids.

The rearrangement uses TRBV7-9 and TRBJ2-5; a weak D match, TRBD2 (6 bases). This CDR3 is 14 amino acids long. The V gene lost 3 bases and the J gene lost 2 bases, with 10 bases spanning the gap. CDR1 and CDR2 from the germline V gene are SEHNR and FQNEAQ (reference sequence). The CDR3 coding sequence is TGTGCCAGCAGCTTTCAACTAGCACAAGAGACCCAGTACTTC. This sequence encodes CASSFQLAQETQYF.

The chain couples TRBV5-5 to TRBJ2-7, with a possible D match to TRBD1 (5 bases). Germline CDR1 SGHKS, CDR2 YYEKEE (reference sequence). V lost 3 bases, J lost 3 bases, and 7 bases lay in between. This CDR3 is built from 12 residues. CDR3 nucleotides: TGTGCCAGCAGCTCGCAGGGCTACGAGCAGTACTTC. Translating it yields CASSSQGYEQYF. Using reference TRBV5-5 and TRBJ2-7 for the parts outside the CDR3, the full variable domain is DAGVTQSPTHLIKTRGQQVTLRCSPISGHKSVSWYQQVLGQGPQFIFQYYEKEERGRGNFPDRFSARQFPNYSSELNVNALLLGDSALYLCASSSQGYEQYFGPGTRLTVT.

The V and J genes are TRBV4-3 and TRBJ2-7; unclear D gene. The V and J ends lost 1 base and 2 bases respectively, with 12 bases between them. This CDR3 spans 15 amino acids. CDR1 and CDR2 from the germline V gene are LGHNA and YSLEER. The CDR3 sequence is CASSQGISRTYEQYF. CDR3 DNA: TGCGCCAGCAGCCAAGGGATCAGTCGAACCTACGAGCAGTACTTC.

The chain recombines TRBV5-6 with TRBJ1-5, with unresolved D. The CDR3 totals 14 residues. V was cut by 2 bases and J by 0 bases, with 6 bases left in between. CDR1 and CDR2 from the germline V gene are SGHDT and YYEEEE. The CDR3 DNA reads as TGTGCCAGCAGCTTTGGGGATAGCAATCAGCCCCAGCATTTT. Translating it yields CASSFGDSNQPQHF. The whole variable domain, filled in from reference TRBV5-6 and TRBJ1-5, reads DAGVTQSPTHLIKTRGQQVTLRCSPKSGHDTVSWYQQALGQGPQFIFQYYEEEERQRGNFPDRFSGHQFPNYSSELNVNALLLGDSALYLCASSFGDSNQPQHFGDGTRLSIL.

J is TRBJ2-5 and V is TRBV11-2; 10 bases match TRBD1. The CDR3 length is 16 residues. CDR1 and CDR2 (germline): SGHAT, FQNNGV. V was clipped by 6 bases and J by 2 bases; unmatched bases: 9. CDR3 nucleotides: TGTGCCAGCAGTTCCCACCGGGACAGGGGACAAGAGACCCAGTACTTC. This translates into CASSSHRDRGQETQYF.

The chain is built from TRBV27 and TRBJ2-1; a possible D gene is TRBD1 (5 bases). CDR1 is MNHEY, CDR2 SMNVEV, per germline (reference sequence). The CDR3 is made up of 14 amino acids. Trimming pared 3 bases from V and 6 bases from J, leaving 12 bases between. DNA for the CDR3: TGTGCCAGCAGTTTTCAGGGTTTAACCAATGAGCAGTTCTTC. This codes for CASSFQGLTNEQFF.

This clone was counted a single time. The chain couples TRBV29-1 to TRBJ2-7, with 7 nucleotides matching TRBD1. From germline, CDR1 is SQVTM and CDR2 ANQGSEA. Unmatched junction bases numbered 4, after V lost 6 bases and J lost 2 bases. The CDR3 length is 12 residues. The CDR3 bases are TGCAGCGTGTCGGGACAGACCTACGAGCAGTACTTC. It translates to CSVSGQTYEQYF.

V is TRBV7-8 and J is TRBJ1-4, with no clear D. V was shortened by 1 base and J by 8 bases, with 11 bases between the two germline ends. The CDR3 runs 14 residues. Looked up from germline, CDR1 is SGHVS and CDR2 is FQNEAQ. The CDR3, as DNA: TGTGCCAGCAGCTTAGGTGACTGGAGGGAAAAACTGTTTTTT. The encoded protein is CASSLGDWREKLFF.

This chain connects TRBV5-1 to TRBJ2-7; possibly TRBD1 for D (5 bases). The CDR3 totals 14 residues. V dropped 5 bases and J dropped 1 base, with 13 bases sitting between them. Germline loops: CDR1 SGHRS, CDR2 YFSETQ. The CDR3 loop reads CASSYDSPSYEQYF. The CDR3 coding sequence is TGCGCCAGCAGTTATGACAGCCCATCCTACGAGCAGTACTTC.

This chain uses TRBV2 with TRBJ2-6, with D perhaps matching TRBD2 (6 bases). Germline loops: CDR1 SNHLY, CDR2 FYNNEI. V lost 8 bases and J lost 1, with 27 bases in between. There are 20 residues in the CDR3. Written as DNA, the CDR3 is TGTGCCAGCCAAAAACCGGGTTGGGAACAGGAGGGGTCTGGGGCCAACGTCCTGACTTTC. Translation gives CASQKPGWEQEGSGANVLTF.

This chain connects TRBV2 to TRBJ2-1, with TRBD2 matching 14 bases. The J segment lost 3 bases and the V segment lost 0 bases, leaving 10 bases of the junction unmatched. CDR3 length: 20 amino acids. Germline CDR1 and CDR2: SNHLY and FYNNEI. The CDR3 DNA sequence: TGTGCCAGCAGTGAAGCGCGAGGACTAGCGGGAGGAGGACACTACAATGAGCAGTTCTTC. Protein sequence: CASSEARGLAGGGHYNEQFF.

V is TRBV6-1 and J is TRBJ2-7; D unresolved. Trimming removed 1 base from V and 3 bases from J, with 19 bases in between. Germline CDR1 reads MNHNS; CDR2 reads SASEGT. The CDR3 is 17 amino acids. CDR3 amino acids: CASSEELDSWTGYEQYF. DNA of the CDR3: TGTGCCAGCAGTGAAGAGTTAGACTCTTGGACGGGCTACGAGCAGTACTTC.